This T cell receptor (beta chain) was captured by sequencing in a study of cytomegalovirus exposure and HLA in healthy donors. The donors were part of the validation cohort, which consisted of about 120 subjects and was separate from the first cohort of roughly 620 subjects. Only in-frame clones appear in the TCRdb table, and some are missing; sequencing was by immunoSEQ multiplex PCR. The table has approximately 70,000 clones, roughly 94% seen once. The TCR comes from a woman between 18 and 30 years old in good health and CMV-seronegative. The sample consisted of PBMCs.

In DNA form, the CDR3 reads TGTGCCTGGACCCTACAGGGGAATAGTGAAGCTTTCTTT. Encoded protein: CAWTLQGNSEAFF. The chain is built from TRBV30 and TRBJ1-1; 7 bases match TRBD1. The CDR3 contains 13 residues. The junction had 9 bases not matched to a gene; V was cut back by 4 bases and J by 7 bases. Germline CDR1 GTSNPN, CDR2 SVGIG (reference sequence).